Listed below are T cell receptor beta chains from one sample, sequenced in a study of blood T cell repertoires in COVID-19. Repertoires were generated with immunoSEQ multiplex PCR, while TCRdb's copy carries only in-frame clones and drops some. The sample includes tens of thousands of clones, about 88% of them seen just once. Sequencing was carried out using peripheral blood. Source of these receptors: a human donor with active COVID-19. The donor label of this sample is uncertain. CDR3s include the opening cysteine and the closing phenylalanine or tryptophan. A D gene is named only where the DNA matches it firmly. Size tells how often a clone was seen (once, few, many) or the class of an expanded clone, and some rows leave it out.

clone size	V gene	CDR3 length	D gene	J gene	CDR3 protein	CDR3 DNA
-	TRBV6-5	15	TRBD1	TRBJ2-7	CASRDRDRGTYEQYF	TGTGCCAGCAGGGACCGGGACAGGGGGACCTACGAGCAGTACTTC
-	TRBV5-4	15	-	TRBJ1-1	CASSPQIDRFAEAFF	TGTGCCAGCAGCCCTCAAATAGACAGGTTCGCTGAAGCTTTCTTT
-	TRBV10-1	14	TRBD1	TRBJ2-5	CASSESRQGRTQYF	TGCGCCAGCAGTGAGTCGAGACAGGGGAGGACCCAGTACTTC
-	TRBV27	14	-	TRBJ1-2	CASSVSGANYGYTF	TGTGCCAGCAGCGTGTCAGGGGCTAACTATGGCTACACCTTC
-	TRBV9	15	TRBD1	TRBJ2-3	CASSVGGTATDTQYF	TGTGCCAGCAGCGTAGGGGGGACAGCCACAGATACGCAGTATTTT
-	TRBV15	16	-	TRBJ2-5	CATSRDKSLIQETQYF	TGTGCCACCAGCAGAGATAAATCCCTAATCCAAGAGACCCAGTACTTC
once	TRBV15	15	-	TRBJ2-3	CATRVELQGTDTQYF	TGTGCCACCCGCGTGGAGTTGCAGGGAACAGATACGCAGTATTTT
-	TRBV11-2	17	-	TRBJ2-6	CASSSVRGPPGANVLTF	TGTGCCAGCAGCTCCGTGCGGGGCCCCCCCGGGGCCAACGTCCTGACTTTC
-	TRBV5-1	15	-	TRBJ2-5	CASSSTGRWGETQYF	TGCGCCAGCAGTAGTACAGGACGGTGGGGAGAGACCCAGTACTTC
-	TRBV5-4	12	TRBD2	TRBJ2-5	CASSPGGETQYF	TGTGCCAGCAGCCCCGGGGGGGAGACCCAGTACTTC
-	TRBV12-3/TRBV12-4	12	-	TRBJ2-3	CASSLTQGTQYF	TGTGCCAGCAGTTTAACCCAGGGAACGCAGTATTTT
few	TRBV2	13	-	TRBJ1-2	CARGVDGRYGYTF	TGTGCCAGGGGAGTGGACGGCCGCTATGGCTACACCTTC
-	TRBV4-3	15	-	TRBJ2-1	CASSQGLDTYNEQFF	TGCGCCAGCAGCCAAGGACTGGACACCTACAATGAGCAGTTCTTC
-	TRBV11-3	16	TRBD1	TRBJ2-7	CASSPGRGQGMREQYF	TGTGCCAGCAGCCCAGGACGAGGACAGGGGATGAGGGAGCAGTACTTC
-	TRBV10-3	13	-	TRBJ1-6	CAIAREVDSPLHF	TGTGCCATTGCCAGGGAAGTTGATTCACCCCTCCACTTT
once	TRBV6-6	13	-	TRBJ2-5	CASSWRGQETQYF	TGTGCCAGCAGTTGGCGGGGCCAAGAGACCCAGTACTTC
-	TRBV5-8	16	-	TRBJ2-3	CASSFPQGRPTDTQYF	TGTGCCAGCAGCTTCCCTCAGGGGCGCCCCACAGATACGCAGTATTTT